This TCR beta chain was recovered during a study of blood T cells in healthy people across ages. General study results and limits: A strong correlation was seen between TCR beta diversity and naive T cell percentage.

With respect to this clonotype: What it binds is unknown.

CDR1 and CDR2 from the germline V gene are SQVTM and ANQGSEA. The ends were cut back, 4 bases at V and 1 base at J, with 14 bases in the middle. The CDR3 is made up of 15 amino acids. The authors isolated at least 6 million PBMCs per sample. Sample-barcoded 5' priming and a J-beta primer mix drove a second PCR of roughly 6 to 12 cycles. Each cDNA molecule was tagged by a template-switch adaptor with 12 random nucleotides. At least 2.5 million CDR3-containing paired-end reads were obtained per sample. MiXCR, applied by TCRdb to the 5' RACE reads, yields one record per CDR3 protein. The profile shows 1,500,000 or so distinct CDR3 sequences, about 42% of them singletons.

The sequenced material came from blood. The rearrangement links TRBV29-1 to TRBJ2-1; tentatively, D is TRBD2 (5 bases). This TCR was sampled from a woman aged 18-35 years in good health. CDR3 sequence (DNA): TGCAGCGTTGGTCGTCCAGCGGCTTCCTACAATGAGCAGTTCTTC. Translating gives CSVGRPAASYNEQFF.